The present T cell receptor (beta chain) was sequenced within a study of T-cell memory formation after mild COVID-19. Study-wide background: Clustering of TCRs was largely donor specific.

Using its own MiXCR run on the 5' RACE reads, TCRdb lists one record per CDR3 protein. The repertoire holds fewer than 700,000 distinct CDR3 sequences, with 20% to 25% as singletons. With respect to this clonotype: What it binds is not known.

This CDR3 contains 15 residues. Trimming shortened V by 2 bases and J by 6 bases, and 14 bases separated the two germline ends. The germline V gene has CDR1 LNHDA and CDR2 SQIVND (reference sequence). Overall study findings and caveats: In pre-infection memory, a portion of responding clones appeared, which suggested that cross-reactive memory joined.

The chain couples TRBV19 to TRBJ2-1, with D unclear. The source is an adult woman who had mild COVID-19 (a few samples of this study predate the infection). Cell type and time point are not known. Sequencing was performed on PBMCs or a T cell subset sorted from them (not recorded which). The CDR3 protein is CASSISGTRPNEQFF. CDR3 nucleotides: TGTGCCAGTAGTATATCCGGTACCCGCCCCAATGAGCAGTTCTTC.